Listed here is a single T cell receptor beta chain. Primed by a sample-barcoded 5' primer and a J-beta primer mix, a second PCR proceeded for about 7 to 11 cycles. MiXCR was run by TCRdb on the 5' RACE reads, yielding one entry per CDR3 protein. Here the sample spans under 1,100,000 distinct CDR3 sequences, 20% to 25% being singletons. This sample was included in a study of blood T cells in healthy people across ages. There are 13 residues in the CDR3. Germline V gene sequence: CDR1 SGHAT, CDR2 FQNNGV. Trimming shortened V by 6 bases and J by 1 base, and 10 bases separated the two germline ends. These same records also appear under a second study, on T cells of mothers and their children. That work states: Related mother-child pairs shared marginally more repertoire than unrelated pairs, though not significantly.

The chain combines TRBV11-2 with TRBJ2-7, with D unclear. The clonotype comes from a girl aged 2 to 10 in good health. Sequenced material: blood. The CDR3 DNA is TGTGCCAGCAGTTCCTTCGAGTCCTACGAGCAGTACTTC. Its translation: CASSSFESYEQYF. Complete variable domain (other parts from reference TRBV11-2 and TRBJ2-7): EAGVAQSPRYKIIEKRQSVAFWCNPISGHATLYWYQQILGQGPKLLIQFQNNGVVDDSQLPKDRFSAERLKGVDSTLKIQPAKLEDSAVYLCASSSFESYEQYFGPGTRLTVT.